This entry concerns a single T cell receptor (beta chain). Its antigen remains unknown. This entry is derived from a study of OX40 agonist ivuxolimab in advanced cancers. In the study overall: Ivuxolimab, an agonistic anti-OX40 (CD134) antibody, was given to patients. Participants, roughly 81% male, averaged 60 years of age, ranging from about 23 to 79. General study points: Low normalized clonal expansion also occurred in some nonresponding patients.

The ends were cut back, 4 bases at V and 6 bases at J, with 9 bases in the middle. The CDR3 spans 12 residues. Germline assignment: CDR1 MNHEY and CDR2 SMNVEV (reference sequence). Sequenced by immunoSEQ multiplex PCR; TCRdb stores in-frame clones only, minus some. The table has some 35,000 clones, more than 60% seen once. This TCR derives from an adult with an advanced solid tumor such as melanoma, head and neck, liver or kidney cancer. Material: CD4+ or CD8+ T cells sorted from blood, obtained in a trial of the OX40 agonist ivuxolimab. This chain joins TRBV27 and TRBJ1-1; D is unclear. CDR3 DNA: TGTGCCAGCAGTTCCCTAAGGTCTGAAGCTTTCTTT. Translating gives CASSSLRSEAFF.